This T cell receptor beta chain was sequenced for a study of cytomegalovirus exposure and HLA in healthy donors. On the study more broadly: When 300 to 400 donors were genotyped, roughly 82% of them were found to fall in the Caucasian-associated ancestry cluster. Study-wide results and caveats: No immune exposure information besides CMV serostatus was available. Later, TCR association rates were found to vary by HLA locus, highest for DRB1 and lowest for HLA-C.

The primer mix had 60 Vbeta and 13 Jbeta primers. The method was immunoSEQ multiplex PCR; TCRdb's version includes in-frame clones alone and lacks a portion of them. This repertoire shows 120,000 to 150,000 clones, roughly 74% found once; its top ten account for roughly 5.6%. This CDR3 contains 15 residues. The germline CDR1 and CDR2 sequences are SEHNR and FQNEAQ (reference sequence). On this clone itself: The antigen is undetermined. One end of the junction fails to match germline, which may point to a read error.

The V call is TRBV7-9, the J call TRBJ2-7; the match to TRBD2 covers 9 bases. Sequencing used PBMCs. The clonotype comes from a woman in her thirties or forties in good health and CMV-seropositive. CDR3: CSSSPRNSGSYEQYF. The CDR3 region has the DNA TGTTCCAGCAGCCCCCGTAATAGCGGGAGTTACGAGCAGTACTTC. Full variable domain (outside the CDR3, taken from reference TRBV7-9 and TRBJ2-7): DTGVSQNPRHKITKRGQNVTFRCDPISEHNRLYWYRQTLGQGPEFLTYFQNEAQLEKSRLLSDRFSAERPKGSFSTLEIQRTEQGDSAMYLCSSSPRNSGSYEQYFGPGTRLTVT.